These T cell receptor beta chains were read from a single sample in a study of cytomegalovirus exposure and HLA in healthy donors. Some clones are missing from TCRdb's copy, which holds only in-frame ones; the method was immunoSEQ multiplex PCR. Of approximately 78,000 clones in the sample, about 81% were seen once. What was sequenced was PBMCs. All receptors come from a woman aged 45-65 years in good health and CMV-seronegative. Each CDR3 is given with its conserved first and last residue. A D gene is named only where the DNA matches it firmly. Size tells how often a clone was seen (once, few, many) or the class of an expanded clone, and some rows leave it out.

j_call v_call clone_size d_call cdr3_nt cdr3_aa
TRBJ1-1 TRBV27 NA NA TGTGCCAGCAGTCCCGCCCAGGGCCGGAACACTGAAGCTTTCTTT CASSPAQGRNTEAFF
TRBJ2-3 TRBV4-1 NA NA TGCGCCAGCACCAACATCCGGGATCATGTCGCAGATACGCAGTATTTT CASTNIRDHVADTQYF
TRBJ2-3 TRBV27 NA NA TGTGCCAGCAGTAATGGACTCACTCGGGATACGCAGTATTTT CASSNGLTRDTQYF
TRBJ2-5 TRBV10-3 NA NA TGTGCCACCCTACAGGGCCTCCAAGAGACCCAGTACTTC CATLQGLQETQYF
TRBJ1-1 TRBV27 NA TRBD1 TGTGCCAGCAGTTCCGGACCCGGGGACAGGCAGAACACTGAAGCTTTCTTT CASSSGPGDRQNTEAFF
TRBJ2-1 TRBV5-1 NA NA TGCGCCAGCAGCGCGGGGCTCAATGAGCAGTTCTTC CASSAGLNEQFF
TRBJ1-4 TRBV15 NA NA TGTGCCACCAGCAGAGATTTCCTGCCGGGAAAACTGTTTTTT CATSRDFLPGKLFF
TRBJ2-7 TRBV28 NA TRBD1 TGTGCCAGCAGATCCGGACAGGCTTACGAGCAGTACTTC CASRSGQAYEQYF
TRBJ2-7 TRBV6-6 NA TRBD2 TGTGCCAGCACCCCCGGGTCTAGCGGGAGCTACGAGCAGTACTTC CASTPGSSGSYEQYF
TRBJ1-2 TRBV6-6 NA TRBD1 TGTGCCAGCAGTTGGGGACAGGGAGATGGCTACACCTTC CASSWGQGDGYTF
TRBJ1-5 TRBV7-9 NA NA TGTGCCAGCAGTGGACAGAACGAGGGCAATCAGCCCCAGCATTTT CASSGQNEGNQPQHF
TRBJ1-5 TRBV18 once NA TGTGCCAGCTCCCCGGGGATGGGCAATCAGCCCCAGCATTTT CASSPGMGNQPQHF
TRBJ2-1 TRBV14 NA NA TGTGCCAGCAGCCACCGTGGGAGAGGAGCCTACAATGAGCAGTTCTTC CASSHRGRGAYNEQFF
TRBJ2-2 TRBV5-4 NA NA TGTGCCAGCAGCTTGGGACTAGCAGGGGCCGGGGAGCTGTTTTTT CASSLGLAGAGELFF
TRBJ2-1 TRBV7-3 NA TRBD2 TGTGCCAGCAGCTTGGCGGGAGGGCCTCGAGGGGGTGACAATGAGCAGTTCTTC CASSLAGGPRGGDNEQFF
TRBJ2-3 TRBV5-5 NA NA TGTGCCAGCAGCTTGGGATGGGGCGGAAACACAGATACGCAGTATTTT CASSLGWGGNTDTQYF
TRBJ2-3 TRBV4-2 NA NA TGTGCCACTCGCTCTAGTGGTAACACAGATACGCAGTATTTT CATRSSGNTDTQYF
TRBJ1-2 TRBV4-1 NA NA TGCGCCAGCAGCCATGCGGGGACCTCTAACTATGGCTACACCTTC CASSHAGTSNYGYTF
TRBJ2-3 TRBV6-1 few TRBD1 TGTGCCAGCAGTGAAGCTAGATCAGGGGGCGCAGATACGCAGTATTTT CASSEARSGGADTQYF
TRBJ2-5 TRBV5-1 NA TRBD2 TGCGCCAGCAGCTTCGAAGCGGGGGTGTCAGAGACCCAGTACTTC CASSFEAGVSETQYF
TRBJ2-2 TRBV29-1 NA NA TGCAGCGTTGAATTGCCCCCCGAGTCCGGGGAGCTGTTTTTT CSVELPPESGELFF
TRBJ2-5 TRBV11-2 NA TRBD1 TGTGCCAGCAGCTTGGGACAGGCGGTGGAGACCCAGTACTTC CASSLGQAVETQYF
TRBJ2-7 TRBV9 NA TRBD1 TGTGCCAGCAGCGTAGGACAGGGGGAGTACGAGCAGTACTTC CASSVGQGEYEQYF
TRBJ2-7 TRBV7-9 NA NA TGTGCCAGCAGCTCCACAGGGAGCTCCTACGAGCAGTACTTC CASSSTGSSYEQYF
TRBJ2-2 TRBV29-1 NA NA TGCAGCGTTGAAGTCCCGGACACCGGGGAGCTGTTTTTT CSVEVPDTGELFF
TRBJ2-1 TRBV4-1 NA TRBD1 TGCGCCAGCAGCCAAGATTACAGGGGTGAGCAGTTCTTC CASSQDYRGEQFF
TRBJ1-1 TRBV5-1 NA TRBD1 TGCGCCAGCAGCCTTACAGGGGCCGTCGGACCCCAGAACACTGAAGCTTTCTTT CASSLTGAVGPQNTEAFF
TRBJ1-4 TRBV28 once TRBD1 TGTGCCAGCAGACGGACAGGGGGTAGGGAAAAACTGTTTTTT CASRRTGGREKLFF
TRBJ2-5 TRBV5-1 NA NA TGCGCCAGCAGCTTGACAGGCCTGTCCCAAGAGACCCAGTACTTC CASSLTGLSQETQYF
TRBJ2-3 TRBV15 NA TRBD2 TGTGCCACCAGCAGAGGTACTAGCGGCAACACAGATACGCAGTATTTT CATSRGTSGNTDTQYF
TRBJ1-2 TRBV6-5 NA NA TGTGCCAGCAGGTTATACAGGGAGCCCCACTATGGCTACACCTTC CASRLYREPHYGYTF
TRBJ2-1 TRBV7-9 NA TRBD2 TGTGCCATTACCTCCGGGACTAGCGGCGTTAATGAGCAGTTCTTC CAITSGTSGVNEQFF
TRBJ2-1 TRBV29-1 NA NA TGCAGCGTCCAGGGGCGGGGGACCTCCTACAATGAGCAGTTCTTC CSVQGRGTSYNEQFF
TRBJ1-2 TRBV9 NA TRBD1 TGTGCCAGCAGTGGGACAGGGGAACCGGCTAACTATGGCTACACCTTC CASSGTGEPANYGYTF
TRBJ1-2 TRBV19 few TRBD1 TGTGCCAGTAGCGGACAGGGCCAAAACTATGGCTACACCTTC CASSGQGQNYGYTF
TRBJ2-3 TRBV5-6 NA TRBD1 TGTGCCAGCAGCTTGGCCCGACAGGGGGTCTTGAGCACAGATACGCAGTATTTT CASSLARQGVLSTDTQYF
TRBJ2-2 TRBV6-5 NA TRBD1 TGTGCCAGCAGCTACACAGGGGGCCGGGCCGGGGAGCTGTTTTTT CASSYTGGRAGELFF
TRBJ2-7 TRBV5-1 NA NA TGCGCCAGCAGCTTGGATGGCTTCTACGAGCAGTACTTC CASSLDGFYEQYF
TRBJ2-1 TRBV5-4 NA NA TGTGCCAGCAGCTTGGTTGGGGGCCACAATGAGCAGTTCTTC CASSLVGGHNEQFF
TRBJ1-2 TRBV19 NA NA TGTGCCAGTAGTTTAGACAGGAACTATGGCTACACCTTC CASSLDRNYGYTF
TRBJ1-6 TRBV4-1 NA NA TGCGCCAGCAGCCACGGGGGTCGGAGGGGATTGGCCTATAATTCACCCCTCCACTTT CASSHGGRRGLAYNSPLHF
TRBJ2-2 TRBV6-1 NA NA TGTGCCAGCAGAGGTCTCCAGGGGACCGGGGAGCTGTTTTTT CASRGLQGTGELFF
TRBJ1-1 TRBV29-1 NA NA TGCAGCGTTCGTCAGGGCACTGAAGCTTTCTTT CSVRQGTEAFF